This T cell receptor (beta chain) is drawn from a study of CD8+CD57+ T cells in acquired aplastic anemia. About the study: DNA from sorted CD4+ and CD8+ cells averaged 3.2 ug. Study-wide results and limits: Found in both controls and patients were around 31 CD8+ CDR3 sequences.

Researchers used genomic DNA as the template to profile TCR beta VDJ and CDR3. In TCRdb, the reads were re-called with MiXCR into one record per CDR3 protein. The table has fewer than 300,000 distinct CDR3 sequences, about 80% seen once. Flow cytometry had shown expanded CD8+CD57+ cells in the patients chosen for sequencing. Germline lookup yields CDR1 SQVTM and CDR2 ANQGSEA. This CDR3 is 12 amino acids long. Comments on this clonotype: The antigen remains undetermined. An end of the junction differs from the germline gene, which may be a read error.

The sequenced material came from sorted CD4+, CD8+, or CD8+CD57+ T cells (not recorded which) from PBMCs. This clonotype was sampled from a human donor with aplastic anemia. This sequence joins TRBV29-1 and TRBJ1-1; D not certain. CDR3 nucleotides: TGCAGCGTCCGGGCCCGGAACACTGAAGCTTCCTTT. It translates to CSVRARNTEASF.